Shown below are 9 T cell receptor beta chains from a single sample sequenced in a study of T cells in Graves' hyperthyroidism and ophthalmopathy. Amplified TCR beta CDR3 regions came from RNA transcripts. The primer set for the first-round RT-PCR of the TCR CDR3 was HTBI. One entry per CDR3 protein, called by TCRdb with MiXCR from the multiplex PCR reads. This sample has under 400,000 distinct CDR3 sequences, with approximately 22% found just once. Sequencing was performed on blood. The receptors were gathered from a woman aged 50 to 60 with Graves' hyperthyroidism.

This clonotype was detected a few times. The genes are TRBV5-5 and TRBJ1-6; unclear D gene. This CDR3 has 15 amino acids. CDR1 SGHKS and CDR2 YYEKEE come from the germline V gene (reference sequence). Trimming removed 2 bases at V and 0 bases at J, with 6 bases between. For the CDR3, the DNA is TGTGCCAGCAGCTTTAGCAGCTCCTATAATTCACCCCTCCACTTT. It is translated as CASSFSSSYNSPLHF.

The CDR3 DNA sequence: TGTGCCAGCAGTAAGGGACAGGGTTCCTACGAGCAGTACTTC. Its translation is CASSKGQGSYEQYF. This chain connects TRBV12-3 or TRBV12-4 to TRBJ2-7, with 9 bases matching TRBD1. V trimming: 5 bases; J trimming: 1 base; junction bases outside the gene matches: 3. This CDR3 has 14 residues.

This clonotype has a count of ten or more. The V gene is TRBV4-1, the J gene TRBJ2-1; 8 bases fit TRBD2. V shed 4 bases, J shed 1 base, and the junction held 6 bases outside the gene matches. Germline-derived CDR1 and CDR2 are MGHRA and YSYEKL. The CDR3 is 16 residues long. CDR3 in amino acids: CASSPQRELSYNEQFF. The CDR3 DNA sequence: TGCGCCAGCAGCCCTCAGCGGGAGCTTTCCTACAATGAGCAGTTCTTC.

This rearrangement joins TRBV5-1 to TRBJ2-1, with a possible D match to TRBD2 (6 bases). The CDR3 runs to 14 residues. Trimming pared 0 bases from V and 8 bases from J, leaving 12 bases between. Germline loops: CDR1 SGHRS, CDR2 YFSETQ. CDR3: CASSLAGEFHEQFF. The CDR3 bases are TGCGCCAGCAGCTTGGCGGGAGAGTTTCATGAGCAGTTCTTC. Based on the CDR3 plus reference TRBV5-1 and TRBJ2-1, the full variable domain is KAGVTQTPRYLIKTRGQQVTLSCSPISGHRSVSWYQQTPGQGLQFLFEYFSETQRNKGNFPGRFSGRQFSNSRSEMNVSTLELGDSALYLCASSLAGEFHEQFFGPGTRLTVL.

This clonotype was found a few times. CDR3 bases: TGTGCCAGCAGTTACCCTTCGACTAGCGGGAGGGCGGTAGGAACAGATACGCAGTATTTT. Protein sequence: CASSYPSTSGRAVGTDTQYF. The genes are TRBV6-5 and TRBJ2-3; 14 nucleotides agree with TRBD2. V gave up 2 bases and J gave up 3 bases; unmatched junction bases: 13. The germline V gene encodes CDR1 MNHEY and CDR2 SVGAGI. CDR3 length: 20 residues.

In the case of this clonotype: Since a much larger clone is just one base distant, this may be a read error. This chain connects TRBV6-1 to TRBJ1-1; D uncertain. The germline V gene encodes CDR1 MNHNS and CDR2 SASEGT. The CDR3 has 15 amino acids. DNA of the CDR3: TGTGCCAGCAGCCATACCCCCCCCCTTAACACTGAACCTTTCTTT. Translating gives CASSHTPPLNTEPFF.

This clonotype appeared many times. The chain carries TRBV6-6 and TRBJ2-7; D is uncertain. The CDR3 covers 13 residues. The ends were cut back, 2 bases at V and 2 bases at J, with 7 bases in the middle. Germline CDR1 MNHNY, CDR2 SVGAGI (reference sequence). CDR3 region: CASSYPRAYEQYF. The CDR3 nucleotides are TGTGCCAGCAGTTACCCAAGGGCCTACGAGCAGTACTTC.

This clonotype is medium-sized in the sample. This chain links TRBV2 with TRBJ1-1, with 9 bases lining up with TRBD1. From germline, CDR1 is SNHLY and CDR2 FYNNEI. The CDR3 covers 15 residues. After removal of 6 bases from V and 3 bases from J, the junction contained 8 bases not matched to a gene. The CDR3 here is CASSDRDRADTEAFF. In nucleotides, the CDR3 is TGTGCCAGCAGCGACCGGGACAGGGCTGACACTGAAGCTTTCTTT.

This clonotype was observed many times. This rearrangement joins TRBV18 to TRBJ2-1; 7 bases agree with TRBD2. CDR1 and CDR2 (germline): KGHSH, LQKENI. The trim removed 3 bases at V and 2 bases at J, leaving 4 bases unmatched. This CDR3 is 15 amino acids long. The CDR3 spells CASSPAAGPYNEQFF. The DNA for the CDR3 is TGTGCCAGCTCACCTGCAGCGGGACCCTACAATGAGCAGTTCTTC.